This TCR beta chain was obtained from a study of quantifying T cell responses using KT2 cells. Overall study context: Reverse transcription used primers in the TCR alpha and beta constant regions. The second PCR was a qPCR stopped at a predetermined fluorescence threshold. The study's findings and limits: At about one KT2 cell per 100,000 PBMC, KT2 sequences were still detected.

The germline CDR1 and CDR2 sequences are SGHDT and YYEEEE. With V trimmed by 4 bases and J by 9 bases, 13 bases remained unmatched. The CDR3 covers 15 residues. The sample is PBMC spiked with counted cells of clone KT2. This clonotype was observed many times. What it binds is unknown. The cDNA 3' end received a ligated oligonucleotide with a UMI. The first PCR ran 4 to 5 cycles with an equimolar RC1.1 and RC1.2 beta primer mix. TCR alpha and beta chains were handled separately starting at the second PCR. TCRdb re-called the UMI-ligation and nested PCR reads through MiXCR, storing one row per CDR3 protein. Of some 33,000 distinct CDR3 sequences listed, 10% to 13% are singletons.

This chain connects TRBV5-6 to TRBJ2-1; 7 bases align to TRBD1. The sample consisted of PBMCs spiked with cells of the T cell clone KT2. The receptor was derived from a human donor. The CDR3 coding sequence is TGTGCCAGCAGCCTCAGGGGGAGCACGGGAAGTGAGCAGTTCTTC. It codes for CASSLRGSTGSEQFF.